Below are 17 T cell receptor beta chains sequenced from a single sample in a study of blood T cell repertoires in COVID-19. The repertoire was sequenced with immunoSEQ multiplex PCR; TCRdb's copy has only in-frame clones and lacks some. This table has around 180,000 clones, roughly 84% appearing once. Sequenced material: peripheral blood. The receptors derive from a woman aged 80 or older with active or convalescent COVID-19.

The chain employs TRBV6-5 and TRBJ1-1; a weak D match, TRBD1 (6 bases). The CDR3 consists of 16 residues. Germline CDR1 and CDR2: MNHEY and SVGAGI. The germline V and J ends were trimmed by 0 bases and 3 bases, with 14 bases remaining between them. This CDR3 reads CASSYSALTGHTEAFF. DNA of the CDR3: TGTGCCAGCAGTTACTCGGCCCTTACAGGGCACACTGAAGCTTTCTTT.

This rearrangement joins TRBV5-6 to TRBJ2-7; possibly TRBD1 for D (6 bases). V was shortened by 2 bases and J by 5 bases, with 14 bases between the two germline ends. This CDR3 region has 14 residues. CDR1 is SGHDT and CDR2 is YYEEEE in the germline V gene. The CDR3 coding sequence is TGTGCCAGCAGCTTCGGTGCAGGGGTTGACGAGCAGTACTTC. Translation: CASSFGAGVDEQYF. The full variable domain, in which reference TRBV5-6 and TRBJ2-7 provide the parts outside the CDR3, is DAGVTQSPTHLIKTRGQQVTLRCSPKSGHDTVSWYQQALGQGPQFIFQYYEEEERQRGNFPDRFSGHQFPNYSSELNVNALLLGDSALYLCASSFGAGVDEQYFGPGTRLTVT.

The rearrangement links TRBV10-3 to TRBJ1-2; D remains ambiguous. The germline V and J ends were trimmed by 0 bases and 7 bases, with 9 bases remaining between them. CDR1 ENHRY and CDR2 SYGVKD come from the germline V gene. This CDR3 region has 13 residues. The CDR3 coding sequence is TGTGCCATCAGTGAGTCGGCTAGCGGTGGCTACACCTTC. Its protein product is CAISESASGGYTF.

V gene TRBV27 combines with J gene TRBJ2-7; TRBD1 might be the D (5 bases). Per germline, CDR1 MNHEY and CDR2 SMNVEV (reference sequence). The CDR3 is 12 residues long. Deletions cut 9 bases from V and 7 bases from J, with 16 bases between. The CDR3 here is CASGRSKGEQYF. The CDR3 nucleotides are TGTGCCAGTGGTAGGAGCAAGGGGGAGCAGTACTTC.

This rearrangement joins TRBV3-1 (or the pseudogene TRBV3-2) to TRBJ2-1, with 7 bases that match TRBD2. The ends lost 0 bases at V and 4 bases at J; junction bases unmatched: 6. CDR1 and CDR2 (germline): LGHDT, YNNKEL (reference sequence). The CDR3 length is 16 residues. CDR3 DNA: TGTGCCAGCAGCCAAGAACGGAGCGGGATTTACAATGAGCAGTTCTTC. Translation: CASSQERSGIYNEQFF.

The chain joins TRBV9 to TRBJ1-4; D might be TRBD1 (5 bases). Deletions cut 4 bases from V and 6 bases from J, with 16 bases between. The germline V gene encodes CDR1 SGDLS and CDR2 YYNGEE. The CDR3 consists of 15 residues. DNA of the CDR3: TGTGCCAGCAGCCGCACGGTTGCGGGGGATGAAAAACTGTTTTTT. Its translation is CASSRTVAGDEKLFF.

CDR3 sequence: CASSALGGRSYNEQFF. The CDR3, as DNA: TGTGCCAGCAGCGCTCTGGGGGGGAGGTCCTACAATGAGCAGTTCTTC. The rearrangement uses TRBV9 and TRBJ2-1; 7 bases map to TRBD2. The CDR3 runs 16 residues. The V gene end was trimmed by 3 bases and the J gene end by 1 base; junction bases not matched to a gene: 7. Germline assignment: CDR1 SGDLS and CDR2 YYNGEE.

The chain employs TRBV5-1 and TRBJ1-2, with D maybe TRBD1 (5 bases). The V and J ends lost 0 bases and 0 bases respectively, with 24 bases between them. Per the germline V gene, CDR1 is SGHRS and CDR2 is YFSETQ. The CDR3 totals 20 residues. The CDR3 DNA reads as TGCGCCAGCAGCTTGGGGGGCGGATCAGCAGGGCGGTCACCTAACTATGGCTACACCTTC. This gives the protein CASSLGGGSAGRSPNYGYTF.

The genes are TRBV2 and TRBJ1-5, with 10 bases lining up with TRBD1. Trimming cost V 6 bases and J 6 bases; bases outside gene matches: 5. CDR3 length: 14 amino acids. CDR1 and CDR2 from the germline V gene are SNHLY and FYNNEI. CDR3 residues: CASSEGQGSQPQHF. CDR3 nucleotides: TGTGCCAGCAGCGAGGGACAGGGGAGTCAGCCCCAGCATTTT.

This clone was seen only once. The chain couples TRBV11-2 to TRBJ1-2; 7 bases are shared with TRBD1. Trimming at V came to 1 base and at J to 2 bases, leaving 4 bases not matched to a gene. The CDR3 consists of 15 residues. Germline CDR1 SGHAT, CDR2 FQNNGV. The CDR3 bases are TGTGCCAGCAGCTTAGGTCCAGGGGGGAACTATGGCTACACCTTC. Protein: CASSLGPGGNYGYTF.

This clone was detected only a few times. The rearrangement joins TRBV5-1 to TRBJ2-1; TRBD1 aligns across 8 bases. Germline V gene data show CDR1 as SGHRS and CDR2 as YFSETQ. V was pared by 3 bases and J by 7 bases, with 6 bases of the junction left unmatched. The CDR3 runs 14 residues. CDR3 bases: TGCGCCAGCAGCTCTGCAGGGGGCATTAATGAGCAGTTCTTC. Translation: CASSSAGGINEQFF.

The rearrangement links TRBV19 to TRBJ2-3, with 7 bases identical to TRBD2. Per the germline V gene, CDR1 is LNHDA and CDR2 is SQIVND (reference sequence). The V gene end was trimmed by 3 bases and the J gene end by 9 bases; junction bases not matched to a gene: 9. This CDR3 is built from 14 residues. DNA of the CDR3: TGTGCCAGTAGTATGGGGGTCGGGGGGAGAACGCAGTATTTT. Residues: CASSMGVGGRTQYF.

This clone was counted only a few times. The V call is TRBV11-3, the J call TRBJ1-3, with D tentatively TRBD1 (6 bases). The germline gives CDR1 SGHNT, CDR2 YENEEA. This CDR3 is built from 18 residues. V was cut by 0 bases and J by 0 bases, with 15 bases left in between. DNA of the CDR3: TGTGCCAGCAGCTTAGATCGGGGACAACTCTTCTCTGGAAACACCATATATTTT. Residues: CASSLDRGQLFSGNTIYF.

The J gene is TRBJ1-2, the V gene TRBV7-9; 7 nucleotides agree with TRBD1. V lost 0 bases to trimming and J lost 1 base; unmatched junction nucleotides: 8. Germline assignment: CDR1 SEHNR and CDR2 FQNEAQ (reference sequence). There are 17 residues in the CDR3. CDR3 loop: CASSLAGKQGFNYGYTF. In DNA form, the CDR3 reads TGTGCCAGCAGCTTAGCAGGAAAACAGGGGTTTAACTATGGCTACACCTTC.

This clone was seen only once. The V call is TRBV9, the J call TRBJ2-1; 13 bases fit TRBD2. CDR3 length equals 15 residues. V shed 1 base and J 9 bases; nucleotides not matched to a gene: 4. Germline loops: CDR1 SGDLS, CDR2 YYNGEE. The CDR3 spells CASSVRLAGGGEQFF. In nucleotides, the CDR3 is TGTGCCAGCAGCGTAAGACTAGCGGGAGGTGGTGAGCAGTTCTTC.

Of note for this clone: The sample contains more than one DNA sequence encoding this CDR3. This chain links TRBV9 with TRBJ2-1, with 10 nucleotides matching TRBD2. This CDR3 has 15 amino acids. The J segment lost 3 bases and the V segment lost 4 bases, leaving 4 bases of the junction unmatched. Germline CDR1 reads SGDLS; CDR2 reads YYNGEE. CDR3 nucleotide sequence: TGTGCCAGCAGCCCACTAGCGGGAAGCTACAATGAGCAGTTCTTC. Amino acid sequence: CASSPLAGSYNEQFF.

The chain combines TRBV2 with TRBJ2-1; a possible D gene is TRBD2 (6 bases). The CDR3 loop spans 16 amino acids. The germline CDR1 and CDR2 sequences are SNHLY and FYNNEI. V lost 3 bases to trimming and J lost 1 base, with 13 bases between them. CDR3 nucleotides: TGTGCCAGCAGTGAGATCGGGAGAGGGTCCTACAATGAGCAGTTCTTC. Amino acids: CASSEIGRGSYNEQFF.